The 14 T cell receptor beta chains in this list originate from one sample, sequenced in a study of cytomegalovirus exposure and HLA in healthy donors (dated 2017 in TCRdb). Libraries were made using the immunoSEQ multiplex PCR assay. The multiplex PCR relied on a mix of 60 forward primers for TCR Vbeta segments and 13 reverse primers for TCR Jbeta segments. Not all clones reach the TCRdb copy of this immuneACCESS table, which keeps in-frame sequences only. Checked studies attribute under half of the gap to unresolved V genes and leave the rest unexplained. This sample is represented by under 150,000 clones; 60% to 80% of them were singletons. The ten largest clonotypes hold about 3% of the sample. The specimen sequenced was PBMCs. The source is a woman aged 55 to 70 in good health and CMV-seropositive.

The chain couples TRBV19 to TRBJ2-1; possibly TRBD2 for D (6 bases). Germline CDR1 reads LNHDA; CDR2 reads SQIVND (reference sequence). The CDR3 totals 13 residues. V shed 4 bases and J shed 8 bases, with 12 bases lying between them. This CDR3 is CASSRGGFDEQFF. The CDR3 DNA is TGTGCCAGTAGTAGGGGAGGTTTCGATGAGCAGTTCTTC.

The genes are TRBV7-9 and TRBJ2-7; D may be TRBD1 (5 bases). The CDR3 runs 14 residues. The germline CDR1 and CDR2 sequences are SEHNR and FQNEAQ (reference sequence). Trimming took 5 bases from V and 2 from J, leaving 13 bases between them. The CDR3 reads CASSTETDTYEQYF. The CDR3 DNA follows: TGTGCCAGCAGCACTGAGACAGACACCTACGAGCAGTACTTC. Filled out from reference TRBV7-9 and TRBJ2-7, the complete variable domain reads DTGVSQNPRHKITKRGQNVTFRCDPISEHNRLYWYRQTLGQGPEFLTYFQNEAQLEKSRLLSDRFSAERPKGSFSTLEIQRTEQGDSAMYLCASSTETDTYEQYFGPGTRLTVT.

The genes are TRBV19 and TRBJ2-7; maybe TRBD1 (6 bases). V shed 7 bases and J shed 0 bases, with 13 bases lying between them. Germline V CDR1 and CDR2: LNHDA, SQIVND (reference sequence). This CDR3 contains 14 residues. The CDR3 protein is CASNPRDNSYEQYF. The CDR3 DNA reads as TGTGCCAGTAACCCCCGGGACAACTCCTACGAGCAGTACTTC.

V usage is TRBV2 and J usage is TRBJ2-6; unclear D gene. The CDR3 runs 15 residues. V was shortened by 6 bases and J by 0 bases, with 9 bases between the two germline ends. Germline loops: CDR1 SNHLY, CDR2 FYNNEI. In nucleotides, the CDR3 is TGTGCCAGCAGCGATACAGACTCTGGGGCCAACGTCCTGACTTTC. This translates into CASSDTDSGANVLTF.

This sequence joins TRBV19 and TRBJ1-1; D gene uncertain. Trimming cost V 11 bases and J 6 bases, with 19 bases left between them. CDR1 is LNHDA, CDR2 SQIVND, per germline (reference sequence). The CDR3 consists of 13 residues. CDR3 DNA: TGTGCCGTAGGTGGGCAGGTGTACTCTGAAGCTTTCTTT. It encodes CAVGGQVYSEAFF.

This rearrangement joins TRBV9 to TRBJ2-2; D possibly corresponds to TRBD1 (5 bases). V was shortened by 4 bases and J by 8 bases, with 15 bases between the two germline ends. The CDR3 has 14 amino acids. Germline loops: CDR1 SGDLS, CDR2 YYNGEE. The CDR3 DNA reads TGTGCCAGCAGCACAAGGGCAGGGAAAGGGGAGCTGTTTTTT. Translation: CASSTRAGKGELFF.

The chain uses TRBV19 and TRBJ1-1; perhaps TRBD1 as D (5 bases). V shed 5 bases and J shed 0 bases, with 10 bases lying between them. The germline V gene has CDR1 LNHDA and CDR2 SQIVND (reference sequence). The CDR3 extends over 14 amino acids. The DNA for the CDR3 is TGTGCCAGTAGTCTAACAGGAGTGAACACTGAAGCTTTCTTT. This gives the protein CASSLTGVNTEAFF.

The genes are TRBV5-1 and TRBJ2-7; possible D gene TRBD2, 6 bases. CDR3 size: 13 residues. CDR1 and CDR2 from the germline V gene are SGHRS and YFSETQ. V was cut by 7 bases and J by 5 bases, with 16 bases left in between. For the CDR3, the DNA is TGCGCCAGCGCCAGGGCCACGGGAGACGAGCAGTACTTC. This encodes CASARATGDEQYF.

This rearrangement joins TRBV6-1 to TRBJ1-1; the D gene is possibly TRBD1 (5 bases). Germline CDR1 reads MNHNS; CDR2 reads SASEGT. The CDR3 totals 18 residues. V shed 3 bases and J shed 4 bases, with 24 bases lying between them. The CDR3 nucleotides are TGTGCCAGCAGTGAGCAGGGAGGCGGGCCCCCCCGAGCCACTGAAGCTTTCTTT. This codes for CASSEQGGGPPRATEAFF.

The rearrangement joins TRBV12-5 to TRBJ2-3, with 10 bases identical to TRBD2. The CDR3 loop spans 20 amino acids. Germline CDR1 and CDR2: LGHNT and FRNRAP. The V and J ends lost 0 bases and 4 bases, in that order; junction bases with no gene match: 16. This CDR3 is CASGLVKLAGLTGVPDTQYF. In nucleotides, the CDR3 is TGTGCTAGTGGTTTGGTAAAACTAGCGGGGCTAACAGGGGTCCCAGATACGCAGTATTTT.

The sample holds a few counts of this clone. The chain links TRBV25-1 to TRBJ1-2, with 8 bases fitting TRBD1. From germline, CDR1 is MGHDK and CDR2 SYGVNS. Unmatched junction bases numbered 5, after V lost 7 bases and J lost 4 bases. The CDR3 consists of 13 residues. The CDR3 bases are TGTGCCAGCACCCAGACAGGGGCCTATGGCTACACCTTC. Its translation: CASTQTGAYGYTF.

This chain uses TRBV6-6 with TRBJ2-7; D possibly corresponds to TRBD1 (5 bases). Trimming left V 6 bases short and J 3 bases short, with 15 bases between. There are 14 residues in the CDR3. CDR1 is MNHNY, CDR2 SVGAGI, per germline (reference sequence). CDR3 sequence (DNA): TGTGCCAGCAGGGACACCGCCACCTACTACGAGCAGTACTTC. Translation gives CASRDTATYYEQYF.

The chain couples TRBV7-2 to TRBJ1-1, with TRBD1 matching over 10 bases. The V gene's germline CDR1 is SGHTA and CDR2 FQGNSA. CDR3 length: 15 residues. The V and J ends lost 1 base and 6 bases, in that order; junction bases with no gene match: 5. CDR3 coding DNA: TGTGCCAGCAGCTTAGTAGTGACAGGGGGCTCTGAAGCTTTCTTT. Its translation is CASSLVVTGGSEAFF.

This clone was recorded only once. The V and J genes are TRBV5-1 and TRBJ1-1; 7 bases agree with TRBD1. The CDR3 is made up of 13 amino acids. J gave up 4 bases and V 3 bases, and 3 bases lay outside the gene matches. CDR1 is SGHRS and CDR2 is YFSETQ in the germline V gene. The DNA of the CDR3 is TGCGCCAGCAGCTGGTCAGGGGGCACTGAAGCTTTCTTT. It is translated as CASSWSGGTEAFF. Variable domain in full (rest from reference TRBV5-1 and TRBJ1-1): KAGVTQTPRYLIKTRGQQVTLSCSPISGHRSVSWYQQTPGQGLQFLFEYFSETQRNKGNFPGRFSGRQFSNSRSEMNVSTLELGDSALYLCASSWSGGTEAFFGQGTRLTVV.